The clone carrying this T cell receptor (beta chain) was observed a few times. The antigen is undetermined. Germline loops: CDR1 MDHEN, CDR2 SYDVKM. J gave up 0 bases and V 3 bases, and 8 bases lay outside the gene matches. This CDR3 has 17 residues. This specimen comes from a study of T-cell reconstitution after alpha-beta-depleted transplantation in children. General study findings and limits: At one year after transplant, newly produced T cells mostly accounted for T-cell counts and diversity. It was surviving recipient T cells and thymic progenitors that gave some patients high TCRbeta diversity at day 60. About two months after transplant, alpha-beta T cells reportedly came from several hundred expanded graft clones.

Using unique molecular identifiers, the investigators prepared the TCRbeta library. TCRdb independently ran MiXCR on the PCR reads; one entry per CDR3 protein. Altogether some 300,000 distinct CDR3 sequences are present, around 9.1% being singletons, with the ten largest covering approximately 7.6%. Sequencing used PBMCs, obtained before TCRalphabeta/CD19-depleted stem cell transplant. This clonotype was obtained from a boy less than two years old with acute myeloid leukemia, due to receive a stem cell transplant. This sequence joins TRBV28 and TRBJ2-3, with TRBD2 identical over 8 bases. The DNA for the CDR3 is TGTGCCAGCAGTTTGTCTAATAGCGGGGCCAGCACAGATACGCAGTATTTT. The encoded protein is CASSLSNSGASTDTQYF.